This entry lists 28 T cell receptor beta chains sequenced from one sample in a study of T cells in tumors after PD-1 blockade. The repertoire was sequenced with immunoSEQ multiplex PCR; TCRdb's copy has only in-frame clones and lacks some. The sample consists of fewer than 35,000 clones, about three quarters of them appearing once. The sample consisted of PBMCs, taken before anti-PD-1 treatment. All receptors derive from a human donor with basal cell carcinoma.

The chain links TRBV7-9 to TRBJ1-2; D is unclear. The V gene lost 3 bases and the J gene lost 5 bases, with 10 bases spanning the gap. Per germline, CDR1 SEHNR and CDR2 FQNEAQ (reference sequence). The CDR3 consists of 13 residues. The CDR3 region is CASSLSDKYGYTF. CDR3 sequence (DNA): TGTGCCAGCAGCTTGTCTGATAAGTATGGCTACACCTTC.

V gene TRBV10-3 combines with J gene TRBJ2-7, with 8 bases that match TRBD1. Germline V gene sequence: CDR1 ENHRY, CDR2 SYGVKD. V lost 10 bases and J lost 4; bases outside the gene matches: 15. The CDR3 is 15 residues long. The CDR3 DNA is TGTGCCACCAACTCCCTGGGGACAGGTGTTTACGAGCAGTACTTC. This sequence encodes CATNSLGTGVYEQYF.

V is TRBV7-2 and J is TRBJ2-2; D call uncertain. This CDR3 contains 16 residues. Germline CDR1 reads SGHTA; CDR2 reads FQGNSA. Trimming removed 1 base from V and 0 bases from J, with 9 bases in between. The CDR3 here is CASSLVATANTGELFF. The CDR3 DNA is TGTGCCAGCAGCTTAGTGGCAACCGCGAACACCGGGGAGCTGTTTTTT.

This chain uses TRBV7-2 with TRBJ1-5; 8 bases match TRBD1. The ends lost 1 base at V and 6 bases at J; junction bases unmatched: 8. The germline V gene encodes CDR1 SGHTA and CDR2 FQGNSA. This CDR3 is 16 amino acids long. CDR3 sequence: CASSLGAGGAGQPQHF. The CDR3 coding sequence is TGTGCCAGCAGCTTAGGGGCAGGGGGCGCGGGTCAGCCCCAGCATTTT.

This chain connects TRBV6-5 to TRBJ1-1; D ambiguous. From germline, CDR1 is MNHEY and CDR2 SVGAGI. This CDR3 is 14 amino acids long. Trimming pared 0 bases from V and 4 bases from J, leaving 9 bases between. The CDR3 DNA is TGTGCCAGCAGTTACTCGATAGGGAGCACTGAAGCTTTCTTT. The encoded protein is CASSYSIGSTEAFF.

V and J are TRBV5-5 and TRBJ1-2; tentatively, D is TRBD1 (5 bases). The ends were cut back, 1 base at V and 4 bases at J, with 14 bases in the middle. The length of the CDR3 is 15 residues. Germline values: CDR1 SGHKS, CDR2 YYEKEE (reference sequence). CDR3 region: CASSLTEGLAYGYTF. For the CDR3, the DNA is TGTGCCAGCAGCTTGACGGAGGGGCTGGCCTATGGCTACACCTTC.

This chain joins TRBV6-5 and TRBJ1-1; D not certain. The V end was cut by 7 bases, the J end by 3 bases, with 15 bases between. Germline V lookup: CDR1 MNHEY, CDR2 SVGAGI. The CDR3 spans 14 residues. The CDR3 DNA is TGTGCCAGCATTGGAAGGGCTTCGGACACTGAAGCTTTCTTT. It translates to CASIGRASDTEAFF.

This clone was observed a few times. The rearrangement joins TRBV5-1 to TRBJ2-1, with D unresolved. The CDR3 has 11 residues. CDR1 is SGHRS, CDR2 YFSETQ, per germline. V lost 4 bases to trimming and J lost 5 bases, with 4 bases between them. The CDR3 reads CASSDHNEQFF. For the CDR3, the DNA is TGCGCCAGCAGCGATCACAATGAGCAGTTCTTC.

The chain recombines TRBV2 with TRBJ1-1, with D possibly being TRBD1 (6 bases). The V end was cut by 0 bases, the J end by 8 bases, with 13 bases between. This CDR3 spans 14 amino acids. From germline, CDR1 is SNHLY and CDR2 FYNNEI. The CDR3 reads CASSEAGAWREAFF. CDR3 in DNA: TGTGCCAGCAGTGAAGCGGGGGCCTGGAGGGAAGCTTTCTTT.

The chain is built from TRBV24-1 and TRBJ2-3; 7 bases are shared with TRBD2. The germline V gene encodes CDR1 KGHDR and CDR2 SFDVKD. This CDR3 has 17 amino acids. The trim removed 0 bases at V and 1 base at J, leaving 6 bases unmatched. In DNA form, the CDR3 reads TGTGCCACCAGTGATTTGTCGGCTAGCGGACGCACAGATACGCAGTATTTT. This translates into CATSDLSASGRTDTQYF.

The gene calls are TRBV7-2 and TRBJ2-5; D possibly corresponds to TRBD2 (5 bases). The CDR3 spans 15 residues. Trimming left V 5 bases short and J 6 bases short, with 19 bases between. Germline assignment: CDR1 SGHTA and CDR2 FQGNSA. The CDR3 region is CASSAGIQNGKTQYF. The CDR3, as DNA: TGTGCCAGCAGCGCCGGGATACAAAACGGGAAGACCCAGTACTTC.

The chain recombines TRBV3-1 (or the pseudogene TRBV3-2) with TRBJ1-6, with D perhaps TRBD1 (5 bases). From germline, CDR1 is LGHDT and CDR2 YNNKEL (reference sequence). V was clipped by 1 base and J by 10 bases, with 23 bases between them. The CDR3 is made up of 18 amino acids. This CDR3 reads CASSQVGGTVGPRSPLHF. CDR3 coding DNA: TGTGCCAGCAGCCAAGTAGGTGGGACGGTTGGTCCTCGATCACCCCTCCACTTT.

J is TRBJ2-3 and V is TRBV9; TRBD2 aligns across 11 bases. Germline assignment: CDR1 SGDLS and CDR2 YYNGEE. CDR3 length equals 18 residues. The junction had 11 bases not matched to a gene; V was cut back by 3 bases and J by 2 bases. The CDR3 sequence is CASSATIAGGPITDTQYF. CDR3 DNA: TGTGCCAGCAGCGCGACCATAGCGGGAGGGCCCATCACAGATACGCAGTATTTT. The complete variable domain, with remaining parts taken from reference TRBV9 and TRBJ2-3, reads DSGVTQTPKHLITATGQRVTLRCSPRSGDLSVYWYQQSLDQGLQFLIQYYNGEERAKGNILERFSAQQFPDLHSELNLSSLELGDSALYFCASSATIAGGPITDTQYFGPGTRLTVL.

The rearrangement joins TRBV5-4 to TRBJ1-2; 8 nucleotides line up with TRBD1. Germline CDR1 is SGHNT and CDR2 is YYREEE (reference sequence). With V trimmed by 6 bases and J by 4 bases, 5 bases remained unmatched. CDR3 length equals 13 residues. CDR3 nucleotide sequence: TGTGCCAGCAAGGGGACAGGTTCCTATGGCTACACCTTC. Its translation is CASKGTGSYGYTF.

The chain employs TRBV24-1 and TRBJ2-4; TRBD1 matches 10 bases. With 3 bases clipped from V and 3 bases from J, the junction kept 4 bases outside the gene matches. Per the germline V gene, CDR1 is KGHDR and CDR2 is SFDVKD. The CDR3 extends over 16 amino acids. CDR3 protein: CATSDTGTGDKNIQYF. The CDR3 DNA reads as TGTGCCACCAGTGATACCGGGACAGGGGACAAAAACATTCAGTACTTC.

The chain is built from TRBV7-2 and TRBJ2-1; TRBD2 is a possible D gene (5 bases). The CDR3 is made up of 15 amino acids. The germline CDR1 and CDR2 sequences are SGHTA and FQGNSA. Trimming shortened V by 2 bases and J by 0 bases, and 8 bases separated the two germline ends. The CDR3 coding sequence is TGTGCCAGCAGCTTAAAAGGGAGCTCCTACAATGAGCAGTTCTTC. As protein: CASSLKGSSYNEQFF.

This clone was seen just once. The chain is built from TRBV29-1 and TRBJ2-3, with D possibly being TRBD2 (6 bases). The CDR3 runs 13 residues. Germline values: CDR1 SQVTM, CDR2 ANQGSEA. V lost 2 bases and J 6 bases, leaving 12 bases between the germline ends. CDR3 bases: TGCAGCGTTGAAAGGGACTGGGGGGATACGCAGTATTTT. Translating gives CSVERDWGDTQYF.

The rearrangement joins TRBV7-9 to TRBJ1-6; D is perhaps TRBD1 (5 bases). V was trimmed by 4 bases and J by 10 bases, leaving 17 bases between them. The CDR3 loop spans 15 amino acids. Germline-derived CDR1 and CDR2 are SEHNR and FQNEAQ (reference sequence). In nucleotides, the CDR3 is TGTGCCAGCAGCTCTCCCGCGGGGACGGGCTCACCCCTCCACTTT. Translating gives CASSSPAGTGSPLHF.

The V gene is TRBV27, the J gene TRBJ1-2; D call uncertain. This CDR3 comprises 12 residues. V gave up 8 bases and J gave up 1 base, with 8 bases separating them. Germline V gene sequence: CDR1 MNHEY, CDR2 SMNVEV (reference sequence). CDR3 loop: CASGAFNYGYTF. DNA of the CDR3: TGTGCCAGCGGCGCCTTTAACTATGGCTACACCTTC.

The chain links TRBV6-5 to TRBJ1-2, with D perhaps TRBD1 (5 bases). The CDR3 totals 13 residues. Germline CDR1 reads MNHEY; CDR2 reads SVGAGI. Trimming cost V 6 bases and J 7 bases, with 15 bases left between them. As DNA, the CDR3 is TGTGCCAGCAGCCCCGGGGGAGTTGCTGGCTACACCTTC. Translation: CASSPGGVAGYTF.

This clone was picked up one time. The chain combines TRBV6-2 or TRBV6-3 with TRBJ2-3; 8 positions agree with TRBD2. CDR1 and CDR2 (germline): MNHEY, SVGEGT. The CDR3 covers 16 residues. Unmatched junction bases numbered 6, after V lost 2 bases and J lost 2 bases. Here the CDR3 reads CASSYGRGALTDTQYF. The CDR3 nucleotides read TGTGCCAGCAGTTACGGGCGGGGGGCCCTCACAGATACGCAGTATTTT.

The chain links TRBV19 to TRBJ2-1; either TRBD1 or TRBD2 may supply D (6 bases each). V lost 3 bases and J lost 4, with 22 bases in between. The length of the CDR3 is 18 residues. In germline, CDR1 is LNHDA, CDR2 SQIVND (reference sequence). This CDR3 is CASSISSRGGGWYNEQFF. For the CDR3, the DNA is TGTGCCAGTAGTATTTCGTCCCGCGGAGGGGGGTGGTACAATGAGCAGTTCTTC.

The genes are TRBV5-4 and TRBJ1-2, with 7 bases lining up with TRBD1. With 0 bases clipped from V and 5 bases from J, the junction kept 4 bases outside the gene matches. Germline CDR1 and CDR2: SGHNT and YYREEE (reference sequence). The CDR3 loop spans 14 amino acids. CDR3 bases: TGTGCCAGCAGCTTGGGAGACAGGGCATATGGCTACACCTTC. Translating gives CASSLGDRAYGYTF.

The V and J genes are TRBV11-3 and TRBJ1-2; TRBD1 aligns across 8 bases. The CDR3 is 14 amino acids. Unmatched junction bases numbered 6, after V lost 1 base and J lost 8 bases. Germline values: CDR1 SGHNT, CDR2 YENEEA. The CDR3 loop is CASSLGGQGGGYTF. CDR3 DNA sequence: TGTGCCAGCAGCTTAGGCGGACAGGGCGGAGGCTACACCTTC.

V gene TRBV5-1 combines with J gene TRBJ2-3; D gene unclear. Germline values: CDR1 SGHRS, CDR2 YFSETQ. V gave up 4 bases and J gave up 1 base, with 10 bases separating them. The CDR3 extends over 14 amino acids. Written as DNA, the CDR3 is TGCGCCAGCAGCGCCACGTACCGCACAGATACGCAGTATTTT. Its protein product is CASSATYRTDTQYF.

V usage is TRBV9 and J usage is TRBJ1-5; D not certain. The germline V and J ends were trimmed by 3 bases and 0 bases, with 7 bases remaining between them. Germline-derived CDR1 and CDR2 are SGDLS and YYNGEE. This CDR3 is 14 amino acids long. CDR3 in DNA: TGTGCCAGCAGCGGCGGGTTTAGCAATCAGCCCCAGCATTTT. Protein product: CASSGGFSNQPQHF. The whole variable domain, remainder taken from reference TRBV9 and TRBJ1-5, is DSGVTQTPKHLITATGQRVTLRCSPRSGDLSVYWYQQSLDQGLQFLIQYYNGEERAKGNILERFSAQQFPDLHSELNLSSLELGDSALYFCASSGGFSNQPQHFGDGTRLSIL.

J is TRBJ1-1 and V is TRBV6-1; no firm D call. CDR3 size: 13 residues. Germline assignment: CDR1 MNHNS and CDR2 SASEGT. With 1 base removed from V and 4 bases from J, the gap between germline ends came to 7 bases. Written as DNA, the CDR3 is TGTGCCAGCAGTGAAGAACGTGTCACTGAAGCTTTCTTT. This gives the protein CASSEERVTEAFF.

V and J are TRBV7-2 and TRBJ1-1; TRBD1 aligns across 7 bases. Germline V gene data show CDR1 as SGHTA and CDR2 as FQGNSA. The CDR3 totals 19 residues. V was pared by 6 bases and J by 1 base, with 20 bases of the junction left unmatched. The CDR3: CASSQAPGQRFGGNTEAFF. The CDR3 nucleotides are TGTGCCAGCAGTCAAGCTCCGGGACAGAGATTTGGCGGGAACACTGAAGCTTTCTTT.